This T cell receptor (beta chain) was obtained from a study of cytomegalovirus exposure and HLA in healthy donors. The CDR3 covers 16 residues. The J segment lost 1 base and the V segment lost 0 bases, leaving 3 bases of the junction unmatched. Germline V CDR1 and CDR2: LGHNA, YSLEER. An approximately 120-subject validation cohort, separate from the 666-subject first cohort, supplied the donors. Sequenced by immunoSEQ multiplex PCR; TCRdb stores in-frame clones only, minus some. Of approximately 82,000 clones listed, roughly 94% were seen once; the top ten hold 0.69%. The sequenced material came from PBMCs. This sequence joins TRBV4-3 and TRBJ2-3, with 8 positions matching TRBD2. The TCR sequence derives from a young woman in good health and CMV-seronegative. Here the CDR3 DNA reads TGCGCCAGCAGCCAAGACTGGCGGGGGGGCACAGATACGCAGTATTTT. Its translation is CASSQDWRGGTDTQYF.